This passage covers 22 T cell receptor beta chains from one sample sequenced in a study of shared clonotypes between healthy human individuals (dated by TCRdb to the early 2020s). The library was generated by the immunoSEQ multiplex PCR assay. TCRdb's version of the immuneACCESS table is confined to in-frame rearrangements and falls short of the full clone set. An unresolved V gene accounts for under half of the shortfall where checked; the remainder is of unknown origin. The sample table records hundreds of thousands of clones; 72% of these occur just once. The top ten clonotypes cover 1.8% of the sample. The sample was memory CD4+ T cells sorted from blood. Read against the paper, the sample's cell subset or site label means: CD45RA-negative fraction. The receptors were gathered from a woman under 40 in good health.

The V call is TRBV7-2, the J call TRBJ1-1; D call uncertain. Trimming stripped 3 bases from V and 5 bases from J, with 7 bases between. The CDR3 is 12 amino acids. Germline V gene data show CDR1 as SGHTA and CDR2 as FQGNSA. The CDR3 sequence: CASSFTGTEAFF. The CDR3 DNA is TGTGCCAGCAGCTTTACGGGGACTGAAGCTTTCTTT.

The CDR3 DNA sequence: TGTGCCAGCTCCCCGTGGGCATCTAGCACAGATACGCAGTATTTT. Residues: CASSPWASSTDTQYF. V is TRBV5-4 and J is TRBJ2-3, with unresolved D. This CDR3 comprises 15 residues. Germline values: CDR1 SGHNT, CDR2 YYREEE (reference sequence). Trimming removed 7 bases from V and 0 bases from J, with 15 bases in between.

The V gene is TRBV4-1, the J gene TRBJ2-2; TRBD2 matches at 7 bases. CDR3 length: 17 amino acids. The germline V gene encodes CDR1 MGHRA and CDR2 YSYEKL. The V and J ends lost 4 bases and 1 base, in that order; junction bases with no gene match: 9. The CDR3 region is CASSPLGAGRNTGELFF. The CDR3 nucleotides read TGCGCCAGCAGCCCCCTGGGAGCGGGACGGAACACCGGGGAGCTGTTTTTT.

This clone came up a few times. The CDR3 sequence is CASKWGLADNEQFF. For the CDR3, the DNA is TGTGCCAGTAAATGGGGACTAGCGGACAATGAGCAGTTCTTC. The chain recombines TRBV19 with TRBJ2-1; 11 bases match TRBD2. The V gene end was trimmed by 7 bases and the J gene end by 5 bases; junction bases not matched to a gene: 4. Germline CDR1 LNHDA, CDR2 SQIVND (reference sequence). This CDR3 is built from 14 residues.

The chain has TRBV25-1 and TRBJ2-1; D might be TRBD2 (6 bases). CDR1 and CDR2 (germline): MGHDK, SYGVNS. Trimming cost V 7 bases and J 9 bases, with 16 bases left between them. The CDR3 spans 13 residues. This chain's CDR3 is CASIPTSPGEQFF. The CDR3 nucleotides are TGTGCCAGCATCCCGACTAGTCCGGGTGAGCAGTTCTTC.

The V gene is TRBV6-1, the J gene TRBJ1-5; no clear D gene. The V end was cut by 8 bases, the J end by 7 bases, with 15 bases between. This CDR3 comprises 13 residues. CDR1 MNHNS and CDR2 SASEGT come from the germline V gene. The CDR3 sequence is CASLKAGVQPQHF. CDR3 bases: TGTGCCAGCTTAAAAGCGGGTGTACAGCCCCAGCATTTT.

This chain uses TRBV11-3 with TRBJ2-5; the match to TRBD1 covers 8 bases. CDR1 SGHNT and CDR2 YENEEA come from the germline V gene. The trim removed 0 bases at V and 1 base at J, leaving 4 bases unmatched. The CDR3 covers 16 residues. As DNA, the CDR3 is TGTGCCAGCAGCTTAGAGAAGGACAGGGTCCAAGAGACCCAGTACTTC. This gives the protein CASSLEKDRVQETQYF.

This clone was observed once. V gene TRBV5-4 combines with J gene TRBJ2-5, with 7 bases fitting TRBD2. The CDR3 runs 14 residues. Germline V CDR1 and CDR2: SGHNT, YYREEE (reference sequence). The V gene end was trimmed by 1 base and the J gene end by 4 bases; junction bases not matched to a gene: 4. CDR3 nucleotides: TGTGCCAGCAGCTTGAGGACTAGTCTAGAGACCCAGTACTTC. Amino acid sequence: CASSLRTSLETQYF.

This clone was detected only a few times. The rearrangement joins TRBV5-1 to TRBJ2-7; D gene ambiguous. Germline CDR1 and CDR2: SGHRS and YFSETQ. The CDR3 totals 15 residues. The V end lost 2 bases, the J end lost 0 bases, and 12 bases lay between the germline ends. CDR3 nucleotide sequence: TGCGCCAGCAGCTTCGTCTTGCGGTTCTCCTACGAGCAGTACTTC. This gives the protein CASSFVLRFSYEQYF. Full variable domain (rest looked up from reference TRBV5-1 and TRBJ2-7): KAGVTQTPRYLIKTRGQQVTLSCSPISGHRSVSWYQQTPGQGLQFLFEYFSETQRNKGNFPGRFSGRQFSNSRSEMNVSTLELGDSALYLCASSFVLRFSYEQYFGPGTRLTVT.

Concerning this clone itself: Other DNA sequences in the same sample also yield this CDR3. The chain uses TRBV2 and TRBJ2-3, with TRBD2 as a possible D gene (6 bases). This CDR3 is 15 amino acids long. Trimming pared 6 bases from V and 2 bases from J, leaving 15 bases between. The germline V gene has CDR1 SNHLY and CDR2 FYNNEI. This CDR3 is CASRQLASHTDTQYF. In nucleotides, the CDR3 is TGTGCCAGCAGACAACTAGCATCGCACACAGATACGCAGTATTTT.

V usage is TRBV6-5 and J usage is TRBJ2-7; the match to TRBD2 covers 10 bases. The V and J ends lost 3 bases and 4 bases, in that order; junction bases with no gene match: 3. CDR3 size: 14 residues. Germline V gene lookup returns CDR1 MNHEY and CDR2 SVGAGI. CDR3 coding DNA: TGTGCCAGCAGTTATAAGCGGGAGGGTTACGAGCAGTACTTC. The encoded protein is CASSYKREGYEQYF.

There are a few counts of this clone. The CDR3 reads CASSLRTSGRVYEQYF. The CDR3 DNA follows: TGTGCCAGTAGTCTCCGAACTAGCGGGAGGGTGTACGAGCAGTACTTC. The chain employs TRBV19 and TRBJ2-7; TRBD2 matches 13 bases. V gave up 5 bases and J gave up 4 bases; unmatched junction bases: 8. Looked up from germline, CDR1 is LNHDA and CDR2 is SQIVND (reference sequence). The CDR3 runs to 16 residues.

This clone was found a few times. This chain connects TRBV7-9 to TRBJ1-4, with a possible D match to TRBD1 (5 bases). V dropped 5 bases and J dropped 4 bases, with 11 bases sitting between them. Per germline, CDR1 SEHNR and CDR2 FQNEAQ (reference sequence). The CDR3 spans 14 residues. This chain's CDR3 is CASSPRGDNEKLFF. In nucleotides, the CDR3 is TGTGCCAGCAGCCCCCGGGGGGATAATGAAAAACTGTTTTTT.

This clone was detected only a few times. A read error may be the cause here, since a much bigger clone is one base away. Within the sample, other DNA sequences also encode this same CDR3. This chain uses TRBV5-1 with TRBJ2-5; 8 positions match TRBD1. Germline lookup yields CDR1 SGHRS and CDR2 YFSETQ. V was pared by 2 bases and J by 5 bases, with 2 bases of the junction left unmatched. The CDR3 has 13 residues. In DNA form, the CDR3 reads TGCGCCAGCAGCTTCGGACAGGGCGAGACCCAGTACTTC. Translation gives CASSFGQGETQYF.

This clone has only one observation. This sequence is one base from a far larger clone and is likely a read error. The sample carries other DNA sequences with the same CDR3. The gene calls are TRBV6-1 and TRBJ1-5; D ambiguous. The CDR3 runs 13 residues. V gave up 3 bases and J gave up 1 base, with 4 bases separating them. Germline CDR1 and CDR2: MNHNS and SASEGT. For the CDR3, the DNA is TGTGCCAGCAGTGAGAGGAGCAATCAGCCCCAGCATTTT. Amino acids: CASSERSNQPQHF.

The rearrangement links TRBV7-7 to TRBJ2-3; a possible D gene is TRBD1 (6 bases). V dropped 4 bases and J dropped 6 bases, with 11 bases sitting between them. The CDR3 is made up of 13 amino acids. Per the germline V gene, CDR1 is SSHAT and CDR2 is FNYEAQ (reference sequence). Here the CDR3 DNA reads TGTGCCAGCAGCTCAGGGGAAACCGATACGCAGTATTTT. Its translation: CASSSGETDTQYF.

This clone was found once. The V call is TRBV5-1, the J call TRBJ2-1; D is possibly TRBD2 (5 bases). CDR1 SGHRS and CDR2 YFSETQ come from the germline V gene. Between the trimmed V and J ends, which lost 5 bases and 10 bases, there was a span of 13 bases. The CDR3 consists of 12 residues. The CDR3 sequence is CASSPNPGEQFF. CDR3 nucleotides: TGCGCCAGCAGTCCGAATCCGGGGGAGCAGTTCTTC.

V is TRBV4-1 and J is TRBJ2-2, with 8 bases lining up with TRBD1. The V gene end was trimmed by 0 bases and the J gene end by 3 bases; junction bases not matched to a gene: 6. Germline V gene data show CDR1 as MGHRA and CDR2 as YSYEKL. The CDR3 covers 17 residues. DNA of the CDR3: TGCGCCAGCAGCCAAGATCAACAGGGGGTCGACACCGGGGAGCTGTTTTTT. Protein: CASSQDQQGVDTGELFF.

About this clone: This may be a read error, as it is one base from a much larger clone. The gene calls are TRBV6-5 and TRBJ2-2; no clear D. Germline V gene lookup returns CDR1 MNHEY and CDR2 SVGAGI. V was clipped by 6 bases and J by 1 base, with 6 bases between them. The CDR3 sequence is 13 residues long. CDR3 loop: CASRKGNTGELFF. DNA for the CDR3: TGTGCCAGCAGAAAGGGGAACACCGGGGAGCTGTTTTTT.

This clone was detected many times. CDR3 bases: TGTGCCAGCAGCTTAGGAGGGTACGAGACCCAGTACTTC. It encodes CASSLGGYETQYF. The rearrangement uses TRBV11-2 and TRBJ2-5; D possibly corresponds to TRBD2 (5 bases). This CDR3 is built from 13 residues. The V end lost 1 base, the J end lost 5 bases, and 8 bases lay between the germline ends. From germline, CDR1 is SGHAT and CDR2 FQNNGV.

The V and J genes are TRBV28 and TRBJ2-3; 12 nucleotides align to TRBD2. J gave up 6 bases and V 6 bases, and 4 bases lay outside the gene matches. This CDR3 region has 14 residues. In germline, CDR1 is MDHEN, CDR2 SYDVKM. CDR3 sequence (DNA): TGTGCCAGCAGCCTAGCGGGAGGGTACGATACGCAGTATTTT. Encoded protein: CASSLAGGYDTQYF.

This clone was recorded a few times. The same CDR3 is also encoded by other DNA sequences in this sample. This sequence joins TRBV5-1 and TRBJ2-3, with 12 bases lining up with TRBD2. J lost 2 bases, V lost 0 bases, and 1 base had no gene match. Per the germline V gene, CDR1 is SGHRS and CDR2 is YFSETQ. The CDR3 is 16 residues long. DNA for the CDR3: TGCGCCAGCAGCTTGGGGACTAGCGGGAACACAGATACGCAGTATTTT. Translated, it gives CASSLGTSGNTDTQYF.